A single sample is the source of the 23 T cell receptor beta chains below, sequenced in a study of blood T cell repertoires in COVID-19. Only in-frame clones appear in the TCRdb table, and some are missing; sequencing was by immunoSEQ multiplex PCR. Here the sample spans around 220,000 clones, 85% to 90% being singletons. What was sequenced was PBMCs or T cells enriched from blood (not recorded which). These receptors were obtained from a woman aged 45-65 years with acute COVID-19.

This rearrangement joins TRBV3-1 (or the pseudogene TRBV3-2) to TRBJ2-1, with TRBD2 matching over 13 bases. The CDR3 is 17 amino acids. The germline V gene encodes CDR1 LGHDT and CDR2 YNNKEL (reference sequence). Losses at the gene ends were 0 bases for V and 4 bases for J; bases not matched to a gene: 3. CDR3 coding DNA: TGTGCCAGCAGCCAAGAGGGACTAGCGGGGTCTTACAATGAGCAGTTCTTC. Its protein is CASSQEGLAGSYNEQFF.

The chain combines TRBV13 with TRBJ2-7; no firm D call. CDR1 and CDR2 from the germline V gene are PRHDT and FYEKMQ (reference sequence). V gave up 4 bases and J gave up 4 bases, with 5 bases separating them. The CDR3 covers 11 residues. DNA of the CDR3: TGTGCCAGCAGCTATATGTACGAGCAGTACTTC. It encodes CASSYMYEQYF.

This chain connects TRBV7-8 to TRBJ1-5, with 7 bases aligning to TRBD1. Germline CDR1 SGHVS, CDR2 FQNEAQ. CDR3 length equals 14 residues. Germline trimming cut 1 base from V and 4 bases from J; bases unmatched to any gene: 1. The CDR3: CASSLVRGNQPQHF. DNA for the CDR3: TGTGCCAGCAGCTTAGTCAGGGGGAATCAGCCCCAGCATTTT.

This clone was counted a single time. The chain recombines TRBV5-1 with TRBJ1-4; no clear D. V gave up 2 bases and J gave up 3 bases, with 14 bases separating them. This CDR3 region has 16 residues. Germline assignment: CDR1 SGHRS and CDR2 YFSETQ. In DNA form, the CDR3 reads TGCGCCAGCAGCTTTGGCGGTTTGAGGGCTAATGAAAAACTGTTTTTT. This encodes CASSFGGLRANEKLFF.

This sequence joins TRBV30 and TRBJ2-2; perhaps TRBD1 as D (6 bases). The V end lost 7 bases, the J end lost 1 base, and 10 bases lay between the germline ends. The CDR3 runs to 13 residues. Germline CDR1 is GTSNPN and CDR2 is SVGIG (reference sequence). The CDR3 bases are TGTGCCTTCCGGGACAAGAACACCGGGGAGCTGTTTTTT. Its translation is CAFRDKNTGELFF. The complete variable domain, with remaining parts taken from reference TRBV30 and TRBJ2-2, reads SQTIHQWPATLVQPVGSPLSLECTVEGTSNPNLYWYRQAAGRGLQLLFYSVGIGQISSEVPQNLSASRPQDRQFILSSKKLLLSDSGFYLCAFRDKNTGELFFGEGSRLTVL.

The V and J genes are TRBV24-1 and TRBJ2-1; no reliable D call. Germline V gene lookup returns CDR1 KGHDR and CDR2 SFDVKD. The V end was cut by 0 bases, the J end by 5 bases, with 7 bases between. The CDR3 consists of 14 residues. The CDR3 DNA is TGTGCCACCAGTGATTTGTATCGGGACAATGAGCAGTTCTTC. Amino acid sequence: CATSDLYRDNEQFF.

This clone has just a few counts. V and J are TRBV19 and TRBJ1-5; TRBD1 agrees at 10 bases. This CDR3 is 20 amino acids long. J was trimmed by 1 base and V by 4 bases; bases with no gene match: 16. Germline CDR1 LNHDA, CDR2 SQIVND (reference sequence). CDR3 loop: CASSRDLGQGLTGSNQPQHF. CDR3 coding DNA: TGTGCCAGTAGTAGGGATTTGGGACAGGGGTTAACGGGAAGCAATCAGCCCCAGCATTTT.

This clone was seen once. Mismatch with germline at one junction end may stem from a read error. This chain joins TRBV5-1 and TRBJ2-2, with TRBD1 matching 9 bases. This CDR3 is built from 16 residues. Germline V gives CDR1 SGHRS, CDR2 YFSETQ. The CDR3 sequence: CASSLRGTGNAGELFF. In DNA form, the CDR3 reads TGCGCCAGCAGCTTGCGCGGGACAGGGAACGCCGGGGAGCTGTTTTTT.

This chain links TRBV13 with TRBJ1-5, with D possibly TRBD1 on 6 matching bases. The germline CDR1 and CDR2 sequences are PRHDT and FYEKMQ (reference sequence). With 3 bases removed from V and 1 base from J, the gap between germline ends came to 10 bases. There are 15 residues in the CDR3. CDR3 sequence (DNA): TGTGCCAGCAGCTTTGGGGGCGTCAGCAATCAGCCCCAGCATTTT. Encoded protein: CASSFGGVSNQPQHF.

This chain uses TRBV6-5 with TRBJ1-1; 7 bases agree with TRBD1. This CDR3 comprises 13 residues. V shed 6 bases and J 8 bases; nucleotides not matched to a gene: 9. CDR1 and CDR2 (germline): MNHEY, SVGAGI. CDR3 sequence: CASRKTGSPEAFF. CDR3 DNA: TGTGCCAGCAGAAAGACAGGGTCCCCGGAAGCTTTCTTT.

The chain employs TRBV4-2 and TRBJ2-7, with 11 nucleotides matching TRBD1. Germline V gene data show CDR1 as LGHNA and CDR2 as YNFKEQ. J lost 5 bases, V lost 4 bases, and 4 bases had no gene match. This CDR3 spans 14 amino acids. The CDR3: CASSPGQGADEQYF. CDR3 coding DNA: TGTGCCAGCAGCCCCGGACAGGGGGCGGACGAGCAGTACTTC.

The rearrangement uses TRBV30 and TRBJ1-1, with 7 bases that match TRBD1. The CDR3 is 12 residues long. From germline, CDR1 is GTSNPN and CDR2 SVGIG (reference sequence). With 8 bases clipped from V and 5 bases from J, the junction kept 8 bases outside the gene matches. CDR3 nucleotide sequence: TGTGCCAGCGACAGGGTGGGAACTGAAGCTTTCTTT. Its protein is CASDRVGTEAFF.

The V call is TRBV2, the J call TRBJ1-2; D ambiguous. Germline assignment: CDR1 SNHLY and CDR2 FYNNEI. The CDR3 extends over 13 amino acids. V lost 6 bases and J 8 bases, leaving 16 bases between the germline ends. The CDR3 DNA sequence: TGTGCCAGCAGGACGGAGGGCTTCGGCGGCTACACCTTC. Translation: CASRTEGFGGYTF. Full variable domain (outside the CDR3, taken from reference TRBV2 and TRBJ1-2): EPEVTQTPSHQVTQMGQEVILRCVPISNHLYFYWYRQILGQKVEFLVSFYNNEISEKSEIFDDQFSVERPDGSNFTLKIRSTKLEDSAMYFCASRTEGFGGYTFGSGTRLTVV.

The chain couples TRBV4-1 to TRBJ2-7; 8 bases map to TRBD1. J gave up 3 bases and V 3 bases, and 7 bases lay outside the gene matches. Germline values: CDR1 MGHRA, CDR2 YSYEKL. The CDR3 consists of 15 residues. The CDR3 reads CASSQRQGSGYEQYF. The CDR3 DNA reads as TGCGCCAGCAGCCAGAGACAGGGGTCGGGCTACGAGCAGTACTTC.

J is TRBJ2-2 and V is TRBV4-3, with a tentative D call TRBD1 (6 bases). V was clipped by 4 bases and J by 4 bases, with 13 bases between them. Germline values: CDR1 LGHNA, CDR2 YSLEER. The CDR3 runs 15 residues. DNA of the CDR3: TGCGCCAGCAGCCCGGGAAGAGGGGGCACCGGGGAGCTGTTTTTT. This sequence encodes CASSPGRGGTGELFF.

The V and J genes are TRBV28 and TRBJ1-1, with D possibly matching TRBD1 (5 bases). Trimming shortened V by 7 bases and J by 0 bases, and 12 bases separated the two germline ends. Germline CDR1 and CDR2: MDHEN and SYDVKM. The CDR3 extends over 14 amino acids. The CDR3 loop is CASTWRGLNTEAFF. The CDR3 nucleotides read TGTGCCAGCACCTGGCGGGGACTGAACACTGAAGCTTTCTTT.

The CDR3: CASSTYRGPQPQHF. CDR3 in DNA: TGTGCCAGCAGTACCTACAGGGGGCCTCAGCCCCAGCATTTT. The chain combines TRBV6-5 with TRBJ1-5; 9 nucleotides agree with TRBD1. This CDR3 region has 14 residues. V shed 5 bases, J shed 6 bases, and the junction held 5 bases outside the gene matches. Germline V gives CDR1 MNHEY, CDR2 SVGAGI.

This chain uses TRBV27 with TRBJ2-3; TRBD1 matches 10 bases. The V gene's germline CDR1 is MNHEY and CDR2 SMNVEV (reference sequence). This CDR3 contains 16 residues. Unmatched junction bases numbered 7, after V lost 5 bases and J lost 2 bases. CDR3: CASSRPGQGSTDTQYF. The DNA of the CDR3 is TGTGCCAGCAGTCGGCCGGGACAGGGGTCCACAGATACGCAGTATTTT.

CDR3 in DNA: TGCGCCAGCAGCCAGGGGGCGACAGGGGGTAATGAAAAACTGTTTTTT. This gives the protein CASSQGATGGNEKLFF. The chain has TRBV4-1 and TRBJ1-4; 9 bases match TRBD1. Germline CDR1 reads MGHRA; CDR2 reads YSYEKL. The CDR3 is 16 residues long. J was trimmed by 4 bases and V by 3 bases; bases with no gene match: 6.

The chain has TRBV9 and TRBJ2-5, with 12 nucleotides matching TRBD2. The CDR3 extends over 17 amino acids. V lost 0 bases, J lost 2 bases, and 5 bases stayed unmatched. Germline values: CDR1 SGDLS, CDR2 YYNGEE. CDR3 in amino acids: CASSVGVGLAGQETQYF. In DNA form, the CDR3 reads TGTGCCAGCAGCGTAGGGGTTGGACTAGCGGGGCAAGAGACCCAGTACTTC. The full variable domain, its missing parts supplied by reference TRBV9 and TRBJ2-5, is DSGVTQTPKHLITATGQRVTLRCSPRSGDLSVYWYQQSLDQGLQFLIQYYNGEERAKGNILERFSAQQFPDLHSELNLSSLELGDSALYFCASSVGVGLAGQETQYFGPGTRLLVL.

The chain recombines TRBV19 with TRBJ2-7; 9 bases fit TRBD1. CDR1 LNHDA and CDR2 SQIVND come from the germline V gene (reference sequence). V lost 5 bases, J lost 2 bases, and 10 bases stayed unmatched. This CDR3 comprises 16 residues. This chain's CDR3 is CASSAWGQGNPYEQYF. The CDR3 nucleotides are TGTGCCAGTAGTGCCTGGGGACAGGGTAACCCCTACGAGCAGTACTTC.

CDR3 nucleotides: TGTGCCAGCAGCTTACGGGGACAGGGGGCGTCGGCTGATTCACCCCTCCACTTT. It encodes CASSLRGQGASADSPLHF. The V gene is TRBV7-6, the J gene TRBJ1-6, with TRBD1 matching 12 bases. The CDR3 length is 18 residues. Losses at the gene ends were 2 bases for V and 8 bases for J; bases not matched to a gene: 10. Germline values: CDR1 SGHVS, CDR2 FNYEAQ.

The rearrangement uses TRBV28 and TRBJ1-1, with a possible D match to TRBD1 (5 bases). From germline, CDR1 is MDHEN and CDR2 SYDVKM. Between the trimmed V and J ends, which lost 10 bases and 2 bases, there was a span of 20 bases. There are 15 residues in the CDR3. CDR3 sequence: CATHLRQSGNTEAFF. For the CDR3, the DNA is TGTGCCACCCACCTTCGACAGTCCGGAAACACTGAAGCTTTCTTT.